This record covers a single T cell receptor (beta chain). Its antigen is unknown. Other DNA sequences in the same sample also yield this CDR3. The record originates from a study of PD-1 blockade in classical Hodgkin lymphoma. Study findings and constraints: By cycle point C4D1, TCR diversity had risen significantly in CD4+ cells (but not CD8+ cells). Any patient who commenced nivolumab under 1 year after ASCT was excluded.

CDR1 and CDR2 from the germline V gene are SGHRS and YFSETQ. The CDR3 is 15 amino acids. V lost 7 bases to trimming and J lost 0 bases, with 14 bases between them. TCRdb keeps only in-frame clones here, not all; method: immunoSEQ multiplex PCR. The sample records about 61,000 clones, 70% to 90% being singletons. Documented time point: cycle 4 day 1 (C4D1), after five to seven weeks of nivolumab. Each and every patient relapsed after autologous stem cell transplantation, and patients got differing brentuximab vedotin exposure. When best responses were assessed, they were complete response, partial response or progressive disease.

The TCR was taken from a human donor with classical Hodgkin lymphoma. This sample comprised peripheral blood mononuclear cells (PBMCs), obtained before the fourth cycle of nivolumab. V is TRBV5-1 and J is TRBJ1-3; tentatively, D is TRBD1 (6 bases). The CDR3 nucleotides read TGCGCCAGCTCCCTGACAGGAACCTCTGGAAACACCATATATTTT. Translated: CASSLTGTSGNTIYF.